This T cell receptor beta chain came from a study of blood T cell repertoires in COVID-19. The overall study: The analysed material was cDNA or gDNA that came from T cells, B-cell-depleted T cells, or PBMCs.

Sequencing used immunoSEQ multiplex PCR; TCRdb keeps in-frame clones, though not all of them. In the table there are 250,000 to 300,000 clones, roughly nine tenths of which are singletons. J gave up 1 base and V 0 bases, and 5 bases lay outside the gene matches. The CDR3 consists of 16 residues. Germline V gives CDR1 MGHRA, CDR2 YSYEKL. The age range of participants was about 18 to 100 years, with residence in about two dozen US areas. The source of this sequence is a human donor in a cohort exposed to, infected with or recovered from COVID-19 (not recorded which). The donor label of this sample is uncertain. The sequencing sample was made of PBMCs or T cells enriched from blood (not recorded which). The J gene is TRBJ2-7, the V gene TRBV4-1; 8 bases agree with TRBD2. The CDR3 sequence is CASSQEKRGGSYEQYF. The CDR3, as DNA: TGCGCCAGCAGCCAAGAAAAACGGGGGGGGTCCTACGAGCAGTACTTC.